Sequencing of this TCR beta chain was carried out in a study of shared clonotypes between healthy human individuals. Details on this clone: Its specificity is not known.

Each cell subset's genomic DNA was divided evenly among several immunoSEQ plates. Assay: immunoSEQ multiplex PCR; the TCRdb copy retains only in-frame clones and omits some. The sample has 2,500,000 or so clones; around 92% are singletons. The CD4+ fraction was divided into a CD45RA+ naive subset and a CD45RA-negative memory subset. Study outcomes and limitations: Among donors, the sharing of clonotypes was expected to be influenced by sequencing depth.

The sequenced sample consisted of naive CD4+ T cells from PBMCs. Indicated subset: CD45RA+ positively selected. The receptor was derived from a young man in good health. Some clones in this sample may be carry-over from other donors' samples.

CDR3 DNA: TGTGCCAGCAGCTCACAATCTGGGGCCAACGTCCTGACTTTC. Its protein is CASSSQSGANVLTF. The genes are TRBV13 and TRBJ2-6; D uncertain. The CDR3 consists of 14 residues. Germline loops: CDR1 PRHDT, CDR2 FYEKMQ (reference sequence). Deletions cut 4 bases from V and 1 base from J, with 5 bases between. The variable domain in full, with the rest retrieved from reference TRBV13 and TRBJ2-6, is AAGVIQSPRHLIKEKRETATLKCYPIPRHDTVYWYQQGPGQDPQFLISFYEKMQSDKGSIPDRFSAQQFSDYHSELNMSSLELGDSALYFCASSSQSGANVLTFGAGSRLTVL.